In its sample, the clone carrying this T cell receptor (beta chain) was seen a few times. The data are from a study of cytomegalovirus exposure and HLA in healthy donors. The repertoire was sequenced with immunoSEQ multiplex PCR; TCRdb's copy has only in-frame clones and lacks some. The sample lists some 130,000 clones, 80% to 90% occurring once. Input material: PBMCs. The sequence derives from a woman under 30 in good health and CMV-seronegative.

CDR3 sequence (DNA): TGCGCCAGCAGCTCGGACAGGAGGGGCTACACCTTC. Translation: CASSSDRRGYTF. V usage is TRBV5-1 and J usage is TRBJ1-2, with 7 bases that match TRBD1. V lost 3 bases and J lost 8; bases outside the gene matches: 4. The germline gives CDR1 SGHRS, CDR2 YFSETQ. CDR3 size: 12 residues.